Below are 12 T cell receptor beta chains sequenced from a single sample in a study of T cell responses to AZD1222 COVID-19 vaccine (dated by TCRdb to about 2021). Receptor libraries were prepared by the immunoSEQ multiplex PCR assay. In TCRdb, the immuneACCESS table is reduced to in-frame sequences with V and J assigned. These tables do not hold every clone; where another copy was compared, an unresolved V gene accounts for under half, and the others remain unexplained. For this sample the table gives fewer than 200,000 clones, of which 70% to 90% were detected only once. The ten largest account for 4% to 5.5% of the sample. Reading the label with the study, this specimen's time point is: about 28 days (+/-7) after the second vaccine dose. The sequenced sample was peripheral blood, obtained 28 days after the second AZD1222 dose. These receptor sequences come from an adult who received the AZD1222 COVID-19 vaccine.

This clone occurred once. This chain joins TRBV7-6 and TRBJ2-6, with D possibly being TRBD1 (6 bases). The CDR3 spans 17 residues. V was trimmed by 0 bases and J by 4 bases, leaving 13 bases between them. Per the germline V gene, CDR1 is SGHVS and CDR2 is FNYEAQ. The CDR3 is CASSLAVGQVGANVLTF. In DNA, the CDR3 is TGTGCCAGCAGCTTAGCGGTGGGACAAGTGGGGGCCAACGTCCTGACTTTC.

The V gene is TRBV3-1 (or the pseudogene TRBV3-2), the J gene TRBJ2-7; D remains unclear. Between the trimmed V and J ends, which lost 5 bases and 4 bases, there was a span of 18 bases. The germline V gene has CDR1 LGHDT and CDR2 YNNKEL (reference sequence). CDR3 length: 15 residues. For the CDR3, the DNA is TGTGCCAGCAGCGCCTCGTTAGGATGGGGTTACGAGCAGTACTTC. This translates into CASSASLGWGYEQYF.

The J gene is TRBJ2-2, the V gene TRBV9, with D perhaps matching TRBD2 (6 bases). Germline CDR1 reads SGDLS; CDR2 reads YYNGEE. V gave up 4 bases and J gave up 2 bases, with 21 bases separating them. The CDR3 length is 18 residues. CDR3 coding DNA: TGTGCCAGCAGCCTACTGTTGCGGCTCGGGGGAAACACCGGGGAGCTGTTTTTT. This codes for CASSLLLRLGGNTGELFF. The entire variable domain, with the rest obtained from reference TRBV9 and TRBJ2-2, is as follows: DSGVTQTPKHLITATGQRVTLRCSPRSGDLSVYWYQQSLDQGLQFLIQYYNGEERAKGNILERFSAQQFPDLHSELNLSSLELGDSALYFCASSLLLRLGGNTGELFFGEGSRLTVL.

The rearrangement uses TRBV12-5 and TRBJ2-5, with 9 bases that match TRBD1. Trimming removed 5 bases from V and 5 bases from J; junction bases left unmatched: 9. Looked up from germline, CDR1 is LGHNT and CDR2 is FRNRAP. The CDR3 runs to 15 residues. CDR3 amino acids: CASGPPGQGEETQYF. CDR3 sequence (DNA): TGTGCTAGTGGTCCCCCGGGACAGGGTGAGGAGACCCAGTACTTC.

V is TRBV5-1 and J is TRBJ1-1; 7 bases agree with TRBD1. V gave up 1 base and J gave up 4 bases; unmatched junction bases: 4. CDR1 and CDR2 from the germline V gene are SGHRS and YFSETQ. The CDR3 consists of 14 residues. CDR3 region: CASSLRTGGTEAFF. The DNA of the CDR3 is TGCGCCAGCAGCTTGCGGACAGGAGGCACTGAAGCTTTCTTT.

This chain uses TRBV7-3 with TRBJ2-7, with a possible D match to TRBD2 (6 bases). V lost 2 bases and J 6 bases, leaving 14 bases between the germline ends. The germline V gene encodes CDR1 SGHTA and CDR2 FQGTGA. The CDR3 is 14 amino acids. The CDR3 loop is CASSLGGAGGEQYF. The CDR3 nucleotides read TGTGCCAGCAGCTTAGGAGGGGCCGGGGGCGAGCAGTACTTC.

This chain connects TRBV5-5 to TRBJ1-2; no clear D. This CDR3 is 15 amino acids long. Trimming left V 0 bases short and J 2 bases short, with 11 bases between. The V gene's germline CDR1 is SGHKS and CDR2 YYEKEE (reference sequence). This chain's CDR3 is CASSLGAGSNYGYTF. DNA of the CDR3: TGTGCCAGCAGCTTGGGGGCAGGTTCGAACTATGGCTACACCTTC.

The chain uses TRBV6-2 or TRBV6-3 and TRBJ1-2; 7 positions match TRBD1. Per the germline V gene, CDR1 is MNHEY and CDR2 is SVGEGT. The J segment lost 5 bases and the V segment lost 0 bases, leaving 15 bases of the junction unmatched. The CDR3 loop spans 18 amino acids. CDR3 nucleotide sequence: TGTGCCAGCAGTTACTCGAGGAAAGGACAGGCCAATTCTTATGGCTACACCTTC. Translating gives CASSYSRKGQANSYGYTF.

The chain combines TRBV6-2 or TRBV6-3 with TRBJ2-4; 7 bases map to TRBD1. CDR1 MNHEY and CDR2 SVGEGT come from the germline V gene. The V and J ends lost 6 bases and 9 bases, in that order; junction bases with no gene match: 11. The CDR3 has 14 amino acids. The DNA of the CDR3 is TGTGCCAGCAGCATTCGGGACAGAGGAATCATTCAGTACTTC. This codes for CASSIRDRGIIQYF.

This clone turned up a few times. V is TRBV2 and J is TRBJ1-4, with D maybe TRBD1 (5 bases). The CDR3 consists of 14 residues. CDR1 and CDR2 from the germline V gene are SNHLY and FYNNEI. V lost 1 base and J lost 10, with 13 bases in between. The CDR3 DNA is TGTGCCAGCAGTGAAGTTGCTTACCAGGGAAAACTGTTTTTT. Its translation is CASSEVAYQGKLFF.

The CDR3 DNA reads as TGTGCCAGCACTGAGTGGGGGGCTGTGGACGAGCAGTACTTC. It translates to CASTEWGAVDEQYF. This chain uses TRBV11-2 with TRBJ2-7; possibly TRBD1 or TRBD2 for D (6 bases each). V lost 7 bases to trimming and J lost 5 bases, with 18 bases between them. The CDR3 extends over 14 amino acids. CDR1 is SGHAT and CDR2 is FQNNGV in the germline V gene.

The chain recombines TRBV2 with TRBJ2-5, with D possibly TRBD2 on 5 matching bases. CDR3 length: 15 amino acids. Germline assignment: CDR1 SNHLY and CDR2 FYNNEI. Trimming shortened V by 6 bases and J by 2 bases, and 16 bases separated the two germline ends. The CDR3 DNA reads TGTGCCAGCAGCCACTATGGGGAGTGGCAAGAGACCCAGTACTTC. This encodes CASSHYGEWQETQYF.